This TCR beta chain appears in the sequencing data of a study of T cell repertoires in cytomegalovirus infection. Turning to the study itself: Recently identified HLA-C-restricted and well-studied HLA-B-restricted CMV epitopes were used.

Each CDR3 protein gets one entry after TCRdb re-called the reads with MiXCR. The table has tens of thousands of distinct CDR3 sequences, approximately 30% seen once. The CDR3 is made up of 15 amino acids. From germline, CDR1 is MNHEY and CDR2 SMNVEV (reference sequence). V shed 0 bases and J shed 8 bases, with 13 bases lying between them. Study-wide results and caveats: Carriers of CMV plus the relevant HLA were identified by cumulative public TCR beta family frequency. CMV-specific TCR beta clonotypes restricted by HLA-C were the ones dominating the ex vivo response.

Comments on this clonotype: Its antigen remains unidentified.

This clonotype originated in a human donor in good health (CMV status not recorded). Some clones in this sample may be carry-over from other donors' samples. The chain joins TRBV27 to TRBJ2-2; D might be TRBD2 (5 bases). Sequencing was performed on CD8+ T cells from cultured PBMCs, taken from culture after CMV antigen stimulation. CDR3 loop: CASSLSYPSGGELFF. The CDR3 DNA is TGTGCCAGCAGTTTATCATACCCATCGGGGGGGGAGCTGTTTTTT.